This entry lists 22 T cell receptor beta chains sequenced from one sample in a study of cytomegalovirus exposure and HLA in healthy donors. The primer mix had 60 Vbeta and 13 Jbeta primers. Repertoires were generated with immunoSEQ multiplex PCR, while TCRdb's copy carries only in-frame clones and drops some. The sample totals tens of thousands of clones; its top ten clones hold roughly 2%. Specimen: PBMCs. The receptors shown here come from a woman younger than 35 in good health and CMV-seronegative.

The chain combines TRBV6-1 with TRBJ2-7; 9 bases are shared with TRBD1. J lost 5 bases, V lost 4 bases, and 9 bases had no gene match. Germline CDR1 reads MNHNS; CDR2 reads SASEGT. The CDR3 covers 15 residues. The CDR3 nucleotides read TGTGCCAGCAGTGGAGAACAGGGGGCAAGCGACGAGCAGTACTTC. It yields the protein CASSGEQGASDEQYF.

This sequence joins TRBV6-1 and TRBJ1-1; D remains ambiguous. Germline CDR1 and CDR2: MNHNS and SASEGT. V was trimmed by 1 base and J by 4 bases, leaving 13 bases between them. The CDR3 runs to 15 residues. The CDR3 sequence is CASSEDLEGGTEAFF. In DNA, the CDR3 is TGTGCCAGCAGTGAAGATCTCGAGGGTGGCACTGAAGCTTTCTTT.

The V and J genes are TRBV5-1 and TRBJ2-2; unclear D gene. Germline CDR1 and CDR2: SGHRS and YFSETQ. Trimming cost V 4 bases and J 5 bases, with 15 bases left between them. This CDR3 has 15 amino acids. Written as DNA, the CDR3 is TGCGCCAGCAGCCCGCTTTTCTCTAGAACCGGGGAGCTGTTTTTT. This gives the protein CASSPLFSRTGELFF.

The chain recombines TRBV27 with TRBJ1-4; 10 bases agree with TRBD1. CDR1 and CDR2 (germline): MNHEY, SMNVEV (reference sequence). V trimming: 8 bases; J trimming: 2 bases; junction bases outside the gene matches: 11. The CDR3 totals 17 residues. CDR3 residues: CASADRGGLGTNEKLFF. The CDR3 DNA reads TGTGCCAGCGCGGACAGGGGGGGACTGGGGACTAATGAAAAACTGTTTTTT.

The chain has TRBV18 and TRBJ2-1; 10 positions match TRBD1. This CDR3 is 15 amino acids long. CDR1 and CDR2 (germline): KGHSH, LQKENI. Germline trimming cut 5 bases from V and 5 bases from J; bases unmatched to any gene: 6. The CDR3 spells CASSSTGGANNEQFF. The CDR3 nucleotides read TGTGCCAGCTCATCGACAGGGGGCGCGAACAATGAGCAGTTCTTC.

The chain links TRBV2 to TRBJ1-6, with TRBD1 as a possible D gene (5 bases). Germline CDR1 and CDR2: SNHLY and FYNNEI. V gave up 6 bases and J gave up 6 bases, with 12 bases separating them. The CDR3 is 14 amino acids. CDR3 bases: TGTGCCAGCAGAGTTCAGGGTGCTAATTCACCCCTCCACTTT. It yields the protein CASRVQGANSPLHF.

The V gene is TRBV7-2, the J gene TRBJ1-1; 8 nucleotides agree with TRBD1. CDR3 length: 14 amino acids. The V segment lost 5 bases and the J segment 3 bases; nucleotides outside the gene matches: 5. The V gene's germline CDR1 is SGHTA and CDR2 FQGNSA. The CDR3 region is CASSPNRGDTEAFF. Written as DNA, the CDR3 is TGTGCCAGCAGCCCGAACAGGGGGGACACTGAAGCTTTCTTT.

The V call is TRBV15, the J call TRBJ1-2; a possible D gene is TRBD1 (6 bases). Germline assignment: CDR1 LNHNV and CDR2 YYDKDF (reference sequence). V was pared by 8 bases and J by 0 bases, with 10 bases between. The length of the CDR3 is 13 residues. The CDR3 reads CATQGSSNYGYTF. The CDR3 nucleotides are TGTGCCACCCAGGGGTCATCTAACTATGGCTACACCTTC.

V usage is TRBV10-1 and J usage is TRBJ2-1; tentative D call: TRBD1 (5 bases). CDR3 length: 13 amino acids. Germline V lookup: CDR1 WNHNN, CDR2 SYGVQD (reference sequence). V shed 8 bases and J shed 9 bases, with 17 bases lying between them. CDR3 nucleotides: TGCGCCAGCGCCAGGGAAGGCGAGAGTGAGCAGTTCTTC. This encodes CASAREGESEQFF.

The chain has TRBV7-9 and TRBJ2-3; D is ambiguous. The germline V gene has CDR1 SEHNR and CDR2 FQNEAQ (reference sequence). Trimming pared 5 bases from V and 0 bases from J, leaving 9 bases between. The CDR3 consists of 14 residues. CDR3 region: CASSPPGSTDTQYF. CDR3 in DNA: TGTGCCAGCAGCCCGCCGGGTAGCACAGATACGCAGTATTTT.

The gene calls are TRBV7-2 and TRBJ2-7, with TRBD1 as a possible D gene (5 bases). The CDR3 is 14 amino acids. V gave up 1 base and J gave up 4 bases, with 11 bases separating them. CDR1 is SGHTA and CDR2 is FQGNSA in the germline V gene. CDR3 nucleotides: TGTGCCAGCAGCTTAGGACAGAGCGCATACGAGCAGTACTTC. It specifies CASSLGQSAYEQYF. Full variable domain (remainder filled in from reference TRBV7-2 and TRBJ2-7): GAGVSQSPSNKVTEKGKDVELRCDPISGHTALYWYRQSLGQGLEFLIYFQGNSAPDKSGLPSDRFSAERTGGSVSTLTIQRTQQEDSAVYLCASSLGQSAYEQYFGPGTRLTVT.

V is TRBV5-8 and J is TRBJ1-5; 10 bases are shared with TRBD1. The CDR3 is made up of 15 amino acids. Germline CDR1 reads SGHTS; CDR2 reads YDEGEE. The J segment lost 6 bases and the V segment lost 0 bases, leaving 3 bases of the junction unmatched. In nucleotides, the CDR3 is TGTGCCAGCAGCTTGGCTTGGACAGGGGGTCAGCCCCAGCATTTT. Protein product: CASSLAWTGGQPQHF. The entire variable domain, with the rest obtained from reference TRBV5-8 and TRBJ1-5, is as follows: EAGVTQSPTHLIKTRGQQATLRCSPISGHTSVYWYQQALGLGLQFLLWYDEGEERNRGNFPPRFSGRQFPNYSSELNVNALELEDSALYLCASSLAWTGGQPQHFGDGTRLSIL.

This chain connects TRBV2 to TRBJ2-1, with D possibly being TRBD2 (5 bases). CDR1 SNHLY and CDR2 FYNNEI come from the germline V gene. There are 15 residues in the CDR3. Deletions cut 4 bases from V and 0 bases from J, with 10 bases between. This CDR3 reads CASSAGKSSYNEQFF. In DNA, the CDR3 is TGTGCCAGCAGTGCGGGGAAGAGCTCCTACAATGAGCAGTTCTTC.

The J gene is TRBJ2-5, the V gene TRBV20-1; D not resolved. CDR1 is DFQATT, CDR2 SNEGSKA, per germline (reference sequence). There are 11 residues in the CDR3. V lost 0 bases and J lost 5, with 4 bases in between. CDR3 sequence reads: CSARDLETQYF. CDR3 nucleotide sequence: TGCAGTGCTAGAGACTTGGAGACCCAGTACTTC.

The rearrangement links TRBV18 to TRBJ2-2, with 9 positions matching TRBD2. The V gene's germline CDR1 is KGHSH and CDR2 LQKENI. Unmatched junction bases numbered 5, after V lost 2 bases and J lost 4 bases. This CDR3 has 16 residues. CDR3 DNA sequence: TGTGCCAGCTCACCAGGCCTAGCGGGATCCACCGGGGAGCTGTTTTTT. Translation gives CASSPGLAGSTGELFF.

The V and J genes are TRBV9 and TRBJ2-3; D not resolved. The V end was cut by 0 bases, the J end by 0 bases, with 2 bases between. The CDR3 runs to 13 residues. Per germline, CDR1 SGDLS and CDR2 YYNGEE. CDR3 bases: TGTGCCAGCAGCGTAGCTAGCACAGATACGCAGTATTTT. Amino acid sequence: CASSVASTDTQYF.

In nucleotides, the CDR3 is TGCGCCAGCAGCTTGGTCAGAGCTCACTCGGGGGAGACCCAGTACTTC. It specifies CASSLVRAHSGETQYF. The chain joins TRBV5-1 to TRBJ2-5; tentative D call: TRBD2 (5 bases). The V end was cut by 0 bases, the J end by 5 bases, with 17 bases between. The CDR3 covers 16 residues. Germline V gene lookup returns CDR1 SGHRS and CDR2 YFSETQ.

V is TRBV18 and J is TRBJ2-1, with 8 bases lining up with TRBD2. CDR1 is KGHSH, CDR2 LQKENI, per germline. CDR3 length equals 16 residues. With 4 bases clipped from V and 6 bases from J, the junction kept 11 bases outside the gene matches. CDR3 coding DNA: TGTGCCAGCTCACAAGATCACCGGGGGGGCCGCAATGAGCAGTTCTTC. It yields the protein CASSQDHRGGRNEQFF.

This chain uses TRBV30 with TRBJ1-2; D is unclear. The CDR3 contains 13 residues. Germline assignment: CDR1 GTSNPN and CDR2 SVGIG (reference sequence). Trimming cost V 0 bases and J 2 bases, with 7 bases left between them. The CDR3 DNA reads TGTGCCTGGAGTGTAAGCGGGAACTATGGCTACACCTTC. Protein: CAWSVSGNYGYTF.

CDR3 in amino acids: CASSYHREDTQYF. In DNA form, the CDR3 reads TGTGCCAGCAGCTACCACAGGGAGGATACGCAGTATTTT. The chain links TRBV11-2 to TRBJ2-3; TRBD1 is a possible D gene (6 bases). With 4 bases removed from V and 6 bases from J, the gap between germline ends came to 11 bases. The length of the CDR3 is 13 residues. Germline V CDR1 and CDR2: SGHAT, FQNNGV.

The CDR3 sequence is CASRVTVNTEAFF. CDR3 DNA sequence: TGTGCCAGCAGGGTTACAGTGAACACTGAAGCTTTCTTT. The V and J genes are TRBV2 and TRBJ1-1; no clear D. The CDR3 totals 13 residues. Germline V gene lookup returns CDR1 SNHLY and CDR2 FYNNEI. V was shortened by 6 bases and J by 0 bases, with 8 bases between the two germline ends. Variable domain in full (rest from reference TRBV2 and TRBJ1-1): EPEVTQTPSHQVTQMGQEVILRCVPISNHLYFYWYRQILGQKVEFLVSFYNNEISEKSEIFDDQFSVERPDGSNFTLKIRSTKLEDSAMYFCASRVTVNTEAFFGQGTRLTVV.

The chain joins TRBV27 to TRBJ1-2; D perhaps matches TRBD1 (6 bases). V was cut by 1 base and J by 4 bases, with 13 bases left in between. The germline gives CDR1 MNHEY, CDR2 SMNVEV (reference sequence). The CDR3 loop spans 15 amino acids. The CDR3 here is CASSLWGGLSYGYTF. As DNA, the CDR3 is TGTGCCAGCAGTTTATGGGGGGGCCTGAGCTATGGCTACACCTTC.